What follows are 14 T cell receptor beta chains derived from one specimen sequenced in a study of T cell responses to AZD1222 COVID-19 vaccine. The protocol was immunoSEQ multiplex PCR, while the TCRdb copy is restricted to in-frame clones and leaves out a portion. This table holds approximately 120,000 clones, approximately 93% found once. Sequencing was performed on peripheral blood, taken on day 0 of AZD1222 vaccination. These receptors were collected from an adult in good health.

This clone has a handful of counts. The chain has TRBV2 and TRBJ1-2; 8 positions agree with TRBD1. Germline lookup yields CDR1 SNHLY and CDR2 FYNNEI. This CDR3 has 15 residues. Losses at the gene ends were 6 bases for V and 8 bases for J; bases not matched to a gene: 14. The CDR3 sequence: CASSRGSGGYGGYTF. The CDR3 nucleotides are TGTGCCAGCAGCCGGGGATCAGGGGGCTACGGAGGCTACACCTTC.

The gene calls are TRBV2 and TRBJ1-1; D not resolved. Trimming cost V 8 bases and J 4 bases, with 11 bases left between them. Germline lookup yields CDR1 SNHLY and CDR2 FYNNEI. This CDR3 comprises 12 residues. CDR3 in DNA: TGTGCCAGCGGGCCTGGGGTCACTGAAGCTTTCTTT. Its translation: CASGPGVTEAFF.

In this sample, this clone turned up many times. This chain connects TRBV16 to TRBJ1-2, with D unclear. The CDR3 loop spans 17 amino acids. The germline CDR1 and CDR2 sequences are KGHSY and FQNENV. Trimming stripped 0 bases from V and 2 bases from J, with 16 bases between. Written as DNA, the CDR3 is TGTGCCAGCAGCCAATCGATGCCCGAAAACGGGAACTATGGCTACACCTTC. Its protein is CASSQSMPENGNYGYTF.

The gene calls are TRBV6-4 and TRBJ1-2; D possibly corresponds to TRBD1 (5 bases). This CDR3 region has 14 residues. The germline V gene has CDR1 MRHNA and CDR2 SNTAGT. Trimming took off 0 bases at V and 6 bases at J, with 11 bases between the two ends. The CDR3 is CASSDSGTGDGYTF. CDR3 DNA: TGTGCCAGCAGTGACTCCGGGACCGGAGATGGCTACACCTTC.

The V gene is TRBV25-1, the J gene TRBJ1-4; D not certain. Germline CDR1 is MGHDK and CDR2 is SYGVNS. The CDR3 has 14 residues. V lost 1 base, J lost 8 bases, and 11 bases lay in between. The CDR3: CASSEFATGEKLFF. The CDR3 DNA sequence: TGTGCCAGCAGTGAATTCGCCACGGGGGAAAAACTGTTTTTT.

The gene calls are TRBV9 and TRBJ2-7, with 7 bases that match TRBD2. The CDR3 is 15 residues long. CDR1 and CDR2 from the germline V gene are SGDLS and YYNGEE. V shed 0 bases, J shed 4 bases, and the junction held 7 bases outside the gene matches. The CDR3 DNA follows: TGTGCCAGCAGCGTAGCTGCGGATAGCGGGTACGAGCAGTACTTC. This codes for CASSVAADSGYEQYF.

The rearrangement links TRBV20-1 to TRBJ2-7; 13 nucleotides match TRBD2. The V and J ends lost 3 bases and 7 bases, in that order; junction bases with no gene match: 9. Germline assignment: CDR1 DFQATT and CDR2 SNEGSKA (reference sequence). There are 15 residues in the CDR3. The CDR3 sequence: CSASAGGLAGKEQYF. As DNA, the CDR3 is TGCAGTGCTAGTGCCGGGGGACTAGCGGGAAAAGAGCAGTACTTC.

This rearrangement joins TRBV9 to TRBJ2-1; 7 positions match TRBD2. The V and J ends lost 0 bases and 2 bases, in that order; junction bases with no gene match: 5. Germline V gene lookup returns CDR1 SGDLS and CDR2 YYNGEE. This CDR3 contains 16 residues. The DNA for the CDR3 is TGTGCCAGCAGCGTAGTAGCTAGCGGCCCCTACAATGAGCAGTTCTTC. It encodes CASSVVASGPYNEQFF.

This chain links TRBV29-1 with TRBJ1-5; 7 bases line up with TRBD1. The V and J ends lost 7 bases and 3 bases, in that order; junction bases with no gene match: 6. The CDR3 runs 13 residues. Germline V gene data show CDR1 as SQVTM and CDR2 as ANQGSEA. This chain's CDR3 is CSAETGYNQPQHF. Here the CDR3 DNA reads TGCAGCGCCGAGACAGGGTACAATCAGCCCCAGCATTTT. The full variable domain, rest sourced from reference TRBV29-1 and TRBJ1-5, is SAVISQKPSRDICQRGTSLTIQCQVDSQVTMMFWYRQQPGQSLTLIATANQGSEATYESGFVIDKFPISRPNLTFSTLTVSNMSPEDSSIYLCSAETGYNQPQHFGDGTRLSIL.

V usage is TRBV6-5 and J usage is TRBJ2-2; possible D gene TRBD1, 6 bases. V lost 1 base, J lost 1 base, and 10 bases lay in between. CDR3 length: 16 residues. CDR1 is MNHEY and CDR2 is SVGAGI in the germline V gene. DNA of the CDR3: TGTGCCAGCAGTTACTATGGACAGCGGAACACCGGGGAGCTGTTTTTT. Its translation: CASSYYGQRNTGELFF.

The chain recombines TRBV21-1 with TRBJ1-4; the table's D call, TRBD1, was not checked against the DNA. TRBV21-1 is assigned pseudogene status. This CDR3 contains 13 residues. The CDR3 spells CAGWTGNYEKLFF. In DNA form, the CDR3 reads TGTGCCGGCTGGACAGGGAATTATGAAAAACTGTTTTTT.

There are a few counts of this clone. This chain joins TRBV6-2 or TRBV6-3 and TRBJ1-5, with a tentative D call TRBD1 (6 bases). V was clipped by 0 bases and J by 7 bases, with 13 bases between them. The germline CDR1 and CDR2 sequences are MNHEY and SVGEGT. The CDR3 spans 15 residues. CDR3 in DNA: TGTGCCAGCAGTTACTCGGCAGGGGTGGAACAGCCCCAGCATTTT. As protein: CASSYSAGVEQPQHF.

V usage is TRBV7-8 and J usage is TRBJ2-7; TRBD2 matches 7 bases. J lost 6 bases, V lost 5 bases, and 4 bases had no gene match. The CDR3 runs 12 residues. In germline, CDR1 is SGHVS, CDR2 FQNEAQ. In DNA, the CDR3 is TGTGCCAGCAGCCGGGGGGTGGGCGAGCAGTACTTC. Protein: CASSRGVGEQYF.

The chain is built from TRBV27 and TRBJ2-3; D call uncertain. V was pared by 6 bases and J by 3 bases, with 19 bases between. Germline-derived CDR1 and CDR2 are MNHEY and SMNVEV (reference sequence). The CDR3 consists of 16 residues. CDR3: CASSRSGSPLTDTQYF. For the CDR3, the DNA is TGTGCCAGCAGCAGATCGGGCAGTCCTTTGACAGATACGCAGTATTTT.